The present TCR beta chain was sequenced within a study of Ad26.COV2.S vaccination and SARS-CoV-2 variants. On the study more broadly: By the intramuscular route, Ad26.COV2.S was given once, or twice 56 days apart.

The CDR3 covers 16 residues. CDR1 SGHTS and CDR2 YDEGEE come from the germline V gene. V was cut by 1 base and J by 4 bases, with 15 bases left in between. Treatment noted: about 20 received Ad26.COV2.S at low or high dose, single or two shots; about 5 received placebo; per-sample allocation not given. Sampling occurred on day 63 after the first vaccine or placebo injection. Boston provided a donor who was an adult aged 18-55 years. Study results and caveats: Recipients of either vaccine or placebo displayed similar breadth of non-spike TCRs. Vaccinated individuals (as opposed to placebo recipients) had higher spike-specific TCR breadth.

Assay: immunoSEQ multiplex PCR; the TCRdb copy retains only in-frame clones and omits some. Of roughly 320,000 clones listed, 86% are singletons. Of note for this clone: Its antigen is unidentified.

The clonotype originates from a person between 18 and 65 years old who received the Ad26.COV2.S COVID-19 vaccine or a placebo. The sequencing here drew on peripheral blood, taken in a trial of Ad26.COV2.S vaccine versus placebo. The chain employs TRBV5-8 and TRBJ1-5; D might be TRBD1 (5 bases). Written as DNA, the CDR3 is TGTGCCAGCAGCTTGAGGCGGGCAGGGAGGAATCAGCCCCAGCATTTT. It encodes CASSLRRAGRNQPQHF.